This T cell receptor (beta chain) was documented in a study of human T cells and chemical hapten exposure. Overall study context: Sensitization involved placing 2% DPC onto a 2 cm by 2 cm region of upper inner arm skin.

The time point: patch test 1, 2 weeks after DPC sensitization. Treatment of the sample: therapeutic diphenylcyclopropenone sensitization with weekly scalp DPC. Blood collection took place prior to placing each patch test. Each CDR3 protein is one row after TCRdb ran MiXCR on the RACE reads. The sample lists about 340,000 distinct CDR3 sequences, 6% to 8.5% occurring once. Judged by abundance, this clonotype is medium-sized. What it recognizes is unknown. Trimming took off 0 bases at V and 8 bases at J, with 16 bases between the two ends. The CDR3 runs 15 residues. Germline V gene lookup returns CDR1 LGHNA and CDR2 YSLEER. Study outcomes and limitations: As the donors had alopecia, their immune response may differ from healthy people's.

This sequence joins TRBV4-3 and TRBJ1-2, with D possibly TRBD1 on 5 matching bases. The TCR sequence derives from a young woman with alopecia areata. Some clones in this sample may be carry-over from other donors' samples. The sequences come from whole blood, collected in connection with sensitization to the hapten diphenylcyclopropenone (DPC). The CDR3 spells CASSQDEGRVEGYTF. The CDR3, as DNA: TGCGCCAGCAGCCAAGACGAGGGGAGGGTAGAAGGCTACACCTTC.